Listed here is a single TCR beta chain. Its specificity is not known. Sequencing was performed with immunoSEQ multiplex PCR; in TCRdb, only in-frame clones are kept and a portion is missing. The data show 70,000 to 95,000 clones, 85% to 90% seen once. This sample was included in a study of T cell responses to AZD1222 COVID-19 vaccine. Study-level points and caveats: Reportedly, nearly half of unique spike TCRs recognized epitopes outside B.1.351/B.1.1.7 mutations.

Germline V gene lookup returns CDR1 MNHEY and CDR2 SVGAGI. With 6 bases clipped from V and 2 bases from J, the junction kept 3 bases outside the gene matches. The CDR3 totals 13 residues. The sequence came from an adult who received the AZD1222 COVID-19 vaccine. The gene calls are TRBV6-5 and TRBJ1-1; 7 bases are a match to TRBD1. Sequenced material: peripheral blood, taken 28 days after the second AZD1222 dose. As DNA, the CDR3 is TGTGCCAGCAGACGGGACAGAAACACTGAAGCTTTCTTT. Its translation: CASRRDRNTEAFF.